This T cell receptor beta chain was profiled in a study of cytomegalovirus exposure and HLA in healthy donors. Whole-study results and caveats: Rare TCR sequences dominated, though some public TCRs recurred in many donors.

As concerns this clone: As yet, its antigen is unknown.

Method: immunoSEQ multiplex PCR; TCRdb's copy keeps in-frame clones and lacks some. Of 100,000 to 150,000 clones in the sample, 85% to 95% were seen once. The germline CDR1 and CDR2 sequences are MNHNS and SASEGT. The CDR3 is made up of 19 amino acids. V shed 6 bases, J shed 8 bases, and the junction held 19 bases outside the gene matches. Sequenced sample: PBMCs. The chain recombines TRBV6-1 with TRBJ2-1; 13 positions agree with TRBD2. This clonotype was obtained from a woman younger than 30 in good health and CMV-seronegative. The CDR3 sequence is CASRESGTSGIRKADEQFF. The CDR3 region has the DNA TGTGCCAGCAGGGAATCCGGGACTAGCGGGATTCGAAAGGCCGATGAGCAGTTCTTC.